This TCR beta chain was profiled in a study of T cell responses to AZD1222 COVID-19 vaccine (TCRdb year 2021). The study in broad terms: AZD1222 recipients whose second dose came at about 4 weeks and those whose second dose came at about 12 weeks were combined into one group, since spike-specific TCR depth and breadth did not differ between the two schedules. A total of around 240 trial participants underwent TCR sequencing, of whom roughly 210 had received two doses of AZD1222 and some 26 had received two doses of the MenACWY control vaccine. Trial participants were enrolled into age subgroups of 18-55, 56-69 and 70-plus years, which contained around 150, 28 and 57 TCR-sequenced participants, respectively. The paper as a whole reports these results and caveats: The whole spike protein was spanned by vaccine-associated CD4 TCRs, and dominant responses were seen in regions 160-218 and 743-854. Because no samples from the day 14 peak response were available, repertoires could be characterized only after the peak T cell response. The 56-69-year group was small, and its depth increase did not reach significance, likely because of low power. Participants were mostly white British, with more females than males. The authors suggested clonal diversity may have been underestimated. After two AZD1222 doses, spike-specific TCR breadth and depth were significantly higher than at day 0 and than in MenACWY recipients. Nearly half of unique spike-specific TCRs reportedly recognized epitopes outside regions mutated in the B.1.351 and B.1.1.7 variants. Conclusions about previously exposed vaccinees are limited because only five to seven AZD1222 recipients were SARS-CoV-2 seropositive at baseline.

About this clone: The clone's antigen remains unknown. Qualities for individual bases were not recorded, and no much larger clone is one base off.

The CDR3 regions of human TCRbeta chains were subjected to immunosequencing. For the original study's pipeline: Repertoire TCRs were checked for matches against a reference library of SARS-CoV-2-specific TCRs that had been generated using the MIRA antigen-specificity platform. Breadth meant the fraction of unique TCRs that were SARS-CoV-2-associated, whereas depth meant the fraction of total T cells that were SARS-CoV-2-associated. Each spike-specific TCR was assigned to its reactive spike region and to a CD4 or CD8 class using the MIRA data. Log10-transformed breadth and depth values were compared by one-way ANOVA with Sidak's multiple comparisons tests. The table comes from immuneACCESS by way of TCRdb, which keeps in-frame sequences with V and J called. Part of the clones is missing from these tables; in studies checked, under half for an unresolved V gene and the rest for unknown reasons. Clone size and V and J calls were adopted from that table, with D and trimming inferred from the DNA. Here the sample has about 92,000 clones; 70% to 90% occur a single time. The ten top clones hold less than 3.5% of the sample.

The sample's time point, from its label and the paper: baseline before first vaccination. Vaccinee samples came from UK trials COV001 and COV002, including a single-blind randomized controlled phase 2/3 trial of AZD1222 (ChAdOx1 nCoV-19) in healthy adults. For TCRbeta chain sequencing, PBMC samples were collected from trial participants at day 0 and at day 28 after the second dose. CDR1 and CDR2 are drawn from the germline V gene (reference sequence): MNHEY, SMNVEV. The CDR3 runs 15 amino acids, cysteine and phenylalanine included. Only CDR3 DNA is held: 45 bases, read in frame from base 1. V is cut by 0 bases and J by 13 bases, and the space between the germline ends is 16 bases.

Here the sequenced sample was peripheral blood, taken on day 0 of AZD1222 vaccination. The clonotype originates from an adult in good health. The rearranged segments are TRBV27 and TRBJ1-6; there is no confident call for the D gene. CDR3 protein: CASSLSILPSAPLHF. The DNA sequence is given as TGTGCCAGCAGTTTATCCATTTTACCCTCCGCGCCCCTCCACTTT.